This T cell receptor beta chain originates from a study of technical replicates of blood from several donors. The CDR3 totals 15 residues. The germline V gene has CDR1 SQVTM and CDR2 ANQGSEA. Trimming cost V 0 bases and J 7 bases, with 19 bases left between them. The table came from immunoSEQ multiplex PCR; TCRdb's copy has only in-frame clones and leaves some out. The sample has over 85,000 clones; around 96% are singletons. Sequencing was done on a sample of T cells isolated from PBMCs. The chain links TRBV29-1 to TRBJ2-7; a weak D match, TRBD2 (6 bases). The source is a human donor in good health. This chain's CDR3 is CSVEDRRALNGEQYF. DNA for the CDR3: TGCAGCGTTGAAGATCGGAGGGCCCTTAACGGTGAGCAGTACTTC.